This T cell receptor beta chain was recovered during a study of cytotoxic CD8 clonotypes in ibrutinib-treated CLL. Whole-study results and caveats: Public clonotypes were uncommon and contracted or stayed stable on treatment.

For this clone: The antigen is unknown.

Depth targeted 1 in 200,000 to 1 in 1 million T cells, averaging 10x coverage per clonotype. Here immunoSEQ multiplex PCR was the method, and the copy in TCRdb shows in-frame clones only, minus some. Among more than 110,000 clones listed, over 75% were seen once. This clonotype was sampled from a human donor with chronic lymphocytic leukemia. The sample was PBMCs, taken after 36 months of ibrutinib treatment.

The CDR3 sequence: CSAHDRTGRGFNTEAFF. The CDR3 coding sequence is TGCAGCGCCCACGATAGGACAGGGCGGGGATTTAACACTGAAGCTTTCTTT. The J gene is TRBJ1-1, the V gene TRBV29-1, with 8 bases fitting TRBD1. The ends lost 7 bases at V and 2 bases at J; junction bases unmatched: 18. Germline CDR1 SQVTM, CDR2 ANQGSEA. This CDR3 region has 17 residues.